The entry that follows covers one T cell receptor beta chain sequence. The sample comes from a study of sequential checkpoint blockade in melanoma. Sequenced by immunoSEQ multiplex PCR; TCRdb stores in-frame clones only, minus some. The sample includes about 32,000 clones, approximately 81% of them seen just once. V dropped 10 bases and J dropped 12; count of bases not matched to a gene: 8. The CDR3 loop spans 12 amino acids. CDR1 and CDR2 from the germline V gene are SNHLY and FYNNEI. Treatment given: randomized to nivolumab then ipilimumab (arm A) or the reverse (arm B). Patients had received no earlier DNA-damaging chemotherapy.

Sample: CD8+ T cells sorted from blood (inferred from file names), taken from a patient given nivolumab and ipilimumab in sequence. This receptor was identified in a human donor with melanoma. The V gene is TRBV2, the J gene TRBJ1-6; 8 nucleotides line up with TRBD1. The CDR3 region is CATEPGQGPLHF. CDR3 coding DNA: TGTGCCACCGAGCCCGGACAGGGACCCCTCCACTTT.